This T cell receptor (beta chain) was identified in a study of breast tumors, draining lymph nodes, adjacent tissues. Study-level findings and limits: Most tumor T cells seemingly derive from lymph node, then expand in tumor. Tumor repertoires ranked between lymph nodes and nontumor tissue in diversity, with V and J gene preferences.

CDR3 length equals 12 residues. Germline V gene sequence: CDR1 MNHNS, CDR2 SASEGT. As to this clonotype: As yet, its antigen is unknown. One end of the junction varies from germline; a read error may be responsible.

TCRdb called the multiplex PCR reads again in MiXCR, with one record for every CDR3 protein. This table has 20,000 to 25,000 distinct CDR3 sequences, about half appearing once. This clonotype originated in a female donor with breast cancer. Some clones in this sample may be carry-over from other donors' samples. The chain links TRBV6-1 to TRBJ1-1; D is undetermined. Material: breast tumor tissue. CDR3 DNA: TGTGCCAGCAGTGAATGGGGAACTGTAGCTTTCTTT. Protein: CASSEWGTVAFF.